This T cell receptor beta chain is drawn from a study of Graves' ophthalmopathy and Graves' hyperthyroidism (dated by TCRdb to between 2017 and 2018). With regard to the full study: Peripheral blood samples were taken at the time of initial diagnosis, before any treatment was given. For training and testing, the 100 or so patients in the discovery cohort were randomly divided in a 7:3 ratio. In total, some 130 blood samples were TCR-sequenced: around 42 ophthalmopathy, over 70 hyperthyroidism and about 17 hyperthyroidism-to-ophthalmopathy patients. For independent validation, a separate cohort was made up of some 18 hyperthyroidism patients plus 17 patients who later progressed from hyperthyroidism to ophthalmopathy. To tell Graves' ophthalmopathy apart from Graves' hyperthyroidism, and to predict which patients would progress to ophthalmopathy, the study relied on TCR beta repertoire signatures. To explore V-J signatures distinguishing ophthalmopathy from hyperthyroidism, a discovery set of approximately 100 patients (about 43 ophthalmopathy, roughly 56 stable hyperthyroidism) was enrolled. In about six hyperthyroidism patients, T-cell repertoires of thyroid tissue and blood were compared. Once sampling was done, hyperthyroidism patients were given methimazole at a starting dose of 30 mg daily, while ophthalmopathy patients were given high-dose intravenous methylprednisolone. Here is what the overall study found, with its caveats: Ophthalmopathy was separated from stable hyperthyroidism by the 13-signature model with roughly 87% sensitivity and about 81% specificity in cross-validation and with 80%/75% in the test set. Sample size was not statistically predetermined, and group allocation was not concealed from the investigators. Most expanded thyroid clonotypes with frequency above 0.001 were also detected in blood, suggesting blood repertoires may reflect the thyroid immune response. In validation, the model predicted ophthalmopathy progression with about 70% sensitivity and about 77% specificity; some 13 predicted patients were CT-confirmed with GO in a median of approximately 6.5 months.

For repertoire sequencing, TCR beta CDR3 regions were amplified from RNA transcripts. A first-round RT-PCR used HTBI primers with the Qiagen OneStep RT-PCR kit, followed by a second-round multiplex PCR, size selection and purification. Sequencing of the libraries was carried out on an Illumina HiSeq2000 in paired-end mode with 100 bp reads. Per the source publication's procedure: SOAPnuke was used to process the reads, removing any read that contained adapters or uncalled bases, had a mean Phred below 15, or lacked an exact match to the constant primer or identifier. High-quality paired reads were merged with COPE v1.2.5. Unique nucleotide sequences were defined as clonotypes and aligned to IMGT TRB V, D and J references using MiTCR v1.1. Only V-J combinations with frequency above 0.0001 were analysed, covering more than 99% of repertoires. For each V-J combination, a TCR clonal expansion and chaos score was defined as F50 clonal expansion divided by the chaos observed in the TCRdist matrix. Features were reduced by Welch's t-statistics and random forest to about a dozen V-J combinations, which fed a naive Bayes classifier. The similarity between thyroid and blood repertoires was quantified using the Morisita-Horn index. Using fastp at Q25 and MiXCR, TCRdb reprocessed the public reads and kept productive beta chains. Merged by CDR3 protein, the rows form single entries marked with the most common genes and DNA. TCRdb's processing, not the authors', yielded these V and J calls. This sample holds about 220,000 distinct CDR3 sequences; 20% to 25% were observed only once. Jointly, the top ten make up 35% to 55% of the sample.

With respect to this clonotype: The antigen it recognizes is unknown. No base quality values were provided; no much bigger clone lies one nucleotide off.

Ophthalmopathy patients were characterized by moderately to severely active disease, a Clinical Activity Score of at least 3, a NOSPECS grade of at least 4, and a disease duration under 3 months. Patients were excluded if they had other autoimmune diseases, uncontrolled infections, pregnancy or lactation. Clinical symptoms, serum thyroxine, TRAb, thyroid ultrasound and orbital computed tomography formed the basis of the diagnosis. PBMCs were isolated from more than 9 ml of fresh peripheral blood by Ficoll-Paque density gradient centrifugation. Trizol reagent was used to extract the total RNA, and its quality was then checked on an Agilent 2100 Bioanalyzer. The CDR3 measures 13 amino acids from cysteine to phenylalanine. Only the CDR3 DNA stays, 39 bases, in frame from base 1. V loses 3 bases, J loses 4 bases, and the germline ends lie 9 bases apart. Via the germline V gene, CDR1 is SGHTA and CDR2 FQGNSA.

The chain is assembled from TRBV7-2 and TRBJ1-2; there is no confident call for the D gene. This clonotype originated in a woman aged 45-65 years with Graves' ophthalmopathy. Donor details come from another sample of the same person, matched by shared clones. Sequenced: peripheral blood. This receptor has the CDR3 CASSFSSTYGYTF. The DNA sequence reads TGTGCCAGCAGCTTCTCTTCCACCTATGGCTACACCTTC.